Listed below are T cell receptor beta chains from one sample, sequenced in a study of blood T cell repertoires in COVID-19. This table comes from immunoSEQ multiplex PCR, and its TCRdb copy is limited to in-frame clones, with some not included. The sample has hundreds of thousands of clones, around nine tenths seen once. Source material: peripheral blood. These receptors came from a man in his 70s with acute or convalescent COVID-19. CDR3s include the opening cysteine and the closing phenylalanine or tryptophan. The D gene is left open where the match is weak. Expanded clones get a size class; other rows say once, few or many, or leave the size out.

v_call	j_call	d_call	clone_size	cdr3_aa	cdr3_nt
TRBV6-5	TRBJ2-2	.	.	CASRTGANTGELFF	TGTGCCAGCAGGACAGGTGCTAACACCGGGGAGCTGTTTTTT
TRBV5-1	TRBJ2-1	.	.	CASSSDYYNEQFF	TGCGCCAGCAGCTCTGACTATTACAATGAGCAGTTCTTC
TRBV28	TRBJ1-4	TRBD1	.	CASSPPEIQGARLFF	TGTGCCAGCAGTCCCCCGGAAATACAGGGGGCGCGGCTGTTTTTT
TRBV4-3	TRBJ2-7	TRBD1	.	CASSRTGTEGYYEQYF	TGCGCCAGCAGCCGAACCGGGACAGAGGGATACTACGAGCAGTACTTC
TRBV7-2	TRBJ2-7	TRBD1	.	CASSQQGLEQYF	TGTGCCAGCAGCCAACAGGGGTTGGAGCAGTACTTC
TRBV9	TRBJ2-2	TRBD2	.	CASSVGTGRETGELFF	TGTGCCAGCAGCGTTGGTACGGGGAGGGAAACCGGGGAGCTGTTTTTT
TRBV5-5	TRBJ1-2	.	.	CASSLWLEGYTF	TGTGCCAGCAGCTTGTGGTTGGAGGGCTACACCTTC
TRBV5-6	TRBJ2-7	.	once	CASSNRAHEQYF	TGTGCCAGCAGCAATCGAGCCCACGAGCAGTACTTC
TRBV7-2	TRBJ1-4	.	.	CASPTSGALGEKLFF	TGTGCCAGTCCGACTTCAGGGGCCCTTGGGGAAAAACTGTTTTTT
TRBV6-2/TRBV6-3	TRBJ2-2	.	.	CASSYSVSTGELFF	TGTGCCAGCAGTTACTCCGTCTCCACCGGGGAGCTGTTTTTT
TRBV11-2	TRBJ2-2	TRBD1	.	CASSLRDSYTGELFF	TGTGCCAGCAGCTTACGGGACAGTTACACCGGGGAGCTGTTTTTT
TRBV3-1/TRBV3-2	TRBJ2-3	TRBD2	.	CASRARGDGTDTQYF	TGTGCCAGCAGGGCGCGGGGGGACGGCACAGATACGCAGTATTTT
TRBV9	TRBJ2-6	.	.	CASSVVAASTGANVLTF	TGTGCCAGCAGCGTAGTTGCGGCTAGCACTGGGGCCAACGTCCTGACTTTC
TRBV24-1	TRBJ2-5	.	.	CATSRGGETQYF	TGTGCCACCAGTCGTGGAGGGGAGACCCAGTACTTC
TRBV7-3	TRBJ2-3	TRBD1	.	CASSLGTEYTQYF	TGTGCCAGCAGCTTAGGGACAGAGTATACGCAGTATTTT
TRBV4-3	TRBJ1-2	TRBD1	.	CASSQDSQGARYGYTF	TGCGCCAGCAGCCAAGATAGCCAGGGGGCTCGCTATGGCTACACCTTC
TRBV2	TRBJ1-4	TRBD1	once	CASSGDSPNEKLFF	TGTGCCAGCAGTGGGGACAGTCCTAATGAAAAACTGTTTTTT
TRBV4-2	TRBJ1-2	.	.	CASSQESPLGYGYTF	TGTGCCAGCAGCCAAGAGTCCCCCCTCGGCTATGGCTACACCTTC
TRBV4-3	TRBJ1-6	.	.	CASSQESQIAAYNSPLHF	TGCGCCAGCAGCCAAGAGTCACAGATTGCCGCTTATAATTCACCCCTCCACTTT
TRBV15	TRBJ1-1	.	.	CATSREEGWGGRNTEAFF	TGTGCCACCAGCAGAGAGGAAGGGTGGGGTGGGAGGAACACTGAAGCTTTCTTT
TRBV4-3	TRBJ2-7	TRBD1	.	CASSQPGQGAFEQYF	TGCGCCAGCAGCCAACCAGGACAGGGGGCGTTCGAGCAGTACTTC
TRBV6-2/TRBV6-3	TRBJ2-2	TRBD2	.	CASSYGLAAGELFF	TGTGCCAGCAGTTACGGACTAGCGGCCGGGGAGCTGTTTTTT
TRBV21-1	TRBJ1-2	.	once	CASSGACNYGYTF	TGTGCCAGCAGCGGGGCGTGCAACTATGGCTACACCTTC
TRBV9	TRBJ2-1	TRBD2	.	CASRASGGTEQFF	TGTGCCAGCCGGGCTAGCGGGGGAACTGAGCAGTTCTTC
TRBV6-1	TRBJ2-2	.	.	CASSELQGWRGELFF	TGTGCCAGCAGTGAACTGCAGGGGTGGCGCGGGGAGCTGTTTTTT
TRBV9	TRBJ1-1	.	.	CASSQGLGEAFF	TGTGCCAGCAGCCAGGGGTTGGGGGAAGCTTTCTTT
TRBV28	TRBJ1-2	.	.	CASSAATGTHGYTF	TGTGCCAGCAGTGCAGCCACAGGGACCCATGGCTACACCTTC
TRBV6-2/TRBV6-3	TRBJ2-7	.	.	CASSYSGQPYEQYF	TGTGCCAGCAGTTATTCTGGACAGCCCTACGAGCAGTACTTC
TRBV7-2	TRBJ1-6	.	.	CASSPQGSNNSPLHF	TGTGCCAGCAGCCCTCAGGGGTCTAATAATTCACCCCTCCACTTT
TRBV28	TRBJ1-3	.	.	CASSSLQGSGGNTIYF	TGTGCCAGCAGTTCCCTACAGGGTTCGGGTGGAAACACCATATATTTT
TRBV5-4	TRBJ1-1	.	.	CASSLGGGTMNTEAFF	TGTGCCAGCAGCTTGGGTGGGGGGACCATGAACACTGAAGCTTTCTTT
TRBV7-2	TRBJ2-7	.	.	CASSLSGFWQYF	TGTGCCAGCAGCTTATCAGGTTTTTGGCAGTACTTC
TRBV4-3	TRBJ1-3	TRBD1	.	CASSQETGQHSGNTIYF	TGCGCCAGCAGCCAAGAGACGGGACAGCACTCTGGAAACACCATATATTTT
TRBV7-2	TRBJ2-5	.	.	CASTRGLGEETQYF	TGTGCCAGCACTCGGGGACTCGGGGAAGAGACCCAGTACTTC
TRBV19	TRBJ1-1	TRBD1	.	CASSRPDRGGQNTEAFF	TGTGCCAGTAGTAGGCCGGACAGGGGTGGACAGAACACTGAAGCTTTCTTT
TRBV18	TRBJ2-2	.	.	CASSPAATNTGELFF	TGTGCCAGCTCACCGGCGGCAACGAACACCGGGGAGCTGTTTTTT
TRBV3-1/TRBV3-2	TRBJ2-7	.	once	CASSQDLLVRDPSYEQYF	TGTGCCAGCAGCCAAGACCTTCTCGTGCGGGACCCCTCCTACGAGCAGTACTTC
TRBV27	TRBJ1-4	.	.	CASSSTFGDEKLFF	TGTGCCAGTAGCTCGACATTCGGGGATGAAAAACTGTTTTTT
TRBV2	TRBJ1-2	TRBD1	.	CASSSTDRVNYGYTF	TGTGCCAGCAGCAGTACCGACAGGGTAAACTATGGCTACACCTTC
TRBV5-5	TRBJ2-2	TRBD1	.	CASSWDRVSGELFF	TGTGCCAGCAGCTGGGACAGGGTTTCCGGGGAGCTGTTTTTT
TRBV12-3/TRBV12-4	TRBJ1-1	.	few	CASSFAGRAEAFF	TGTGCCAGCAGTTTCGCTGGCAGGGCTGAAGCTTTCTTT
TRBV5-1	TRBJ2-5	TRBD2	.	CASSLSFRPSGGPQETQYF	TGCGCCAGCAGCTTGTCCTTTCGTCCTAGCGGGGGACCTCAAGAGACCCAGTACTTC
TRBV18	TRBJ2-7	TRBD1	few	CASSLPGTGEAYEQYF	TGTGCCAGCTCACTACCCGGGACAGGGGAAGCCTACGAGCAGTACTTC
TRBV5-1	TRBJ1-6	TRBD1	.	CASSWGTENSPLHF	TGCGCCAGCAGCTGGGGGACAGAGAATTCACCCCTCCACTTT
TRBV28	TRBJ2-1	TRBD2	.	CASSPLPGLAGFYNEQFF	TGTGCCAGCAGCCCCCTCCCGGGACTAGCGGGATTTTACAATGAGCAGTTCTTC
TRBV5-1	TRBJ2-2	.	.	CASSLAGTTGELFF	TGCGCCAGCAGCTTGGCAGGGACTACCGGGGAGCTGTTTTTT
TRBV7-9	TRBJ1-1	.	.	CASSLAGLNTEAFF	TGTGCCAGCAGCTTAGCCGGTCTGAACACTGAAGCTTTCTTT
TRBV24-1	TRBJ1-3	TRBD1	.	CATSEGTGAGNTIYF	TGTGCCACCAGTGAAGGGACAGGGGCTGGAAACACCATATATTTT
TRBV19	TRBJ1-5	.	.	CASSIQQYPNQPQHF	TGTGCCAGTAGTATACAACAGTATCCTAATCAGCCCCAGCATTTT
TRBV3-1/TRBV3-2	TRBJ2-2	.	.	CASSPQGFPDTGELFF	TGTGCCAGCAGTCCTCAGGGGTTCCCGGACACCGGGGAGCTGTTTTTT
TRBV24-1	TRBJ2-3	TRBD2	once	CATSDGTSGHTDTQYF	TGTGCCACCAGTGATGGGACTAGCGGTCACACAGATACGCAGTATTTT
TRBV6-2/TRBV6-3	TRBJ2-3	TRBD1	.	CASSLRDRATDTQYF	TGTGCCAGCAGTCTCCGGGACAGGGCTACAGATACGCAGTATTTT